Listed below are T cell receptor beta chains from one sample, sequenced in a study of cytomegalovirus exposure and HLA in healthy donors. The assay was immunoSEQ multiplex PCR, and TCRdb's table has in-frame clones only and misses some. Among about 140,000 clones, approximately 80% were seen once, and the ten largest hold 2.4%. What was sequenced was PBMCs. The receptors were sampled from a man between 50 and 59 years old in good health and CMV-seronegative. Both conserved end residues are part of each CDR3. The order of the fields is D gene, V gene, clone size, J gene, CDR3 protein, CDR3 DNA. D genes are given only for firm matches. Part of the rows lack a size; the others show once, few, many or a class for expanded clones.

TRBD1,TRBV5-1,NA,TRBJ1-4,CASSFGGDRQLFF,TGCGCCAGCAGCTTTGGCGGGGACAGACAACTGTTTTTT
TRBD1,TRBV18,NA,TRBJ1-1,CASSPRGTGVRTEAFF,TGTGCCAGCTCACCTAGGGGAACAGGGGTGCGGACTGAAGCTTTCTTT
NA,TRBV19,NA,TRBJ1-5,CASSLTALNQPQHF,TGTGCCAGTAGCCTGACAGCACTCAATCAGCCCCAGCATTTT
NA,TRBV29-1,NA,TRBJ1-4,CSTGGPGEKLFF,TGCAGCACGGGGGGCCCAGGAGAAAAACTGTTTTTT
TRBD2,TRBV5-4,NA,TRBJ2-7,CASSLGAGRSYEQYF,TGTGCCAGCAGCTTGGGAGCGGGGCGCTCCTACGAGCAGTACTTC
NA,TRBV6-1,few,TRBJ2-2,CASSRMGAGTGELFF,TGTGCCAGCAGCCGCATGGGGGCGGGCACCGGGGAGCTGTTTTTT
NA,TRBV18,NA,TRBJ2-1,CASSRLASAYNEQFF,TGTGCCAGCTCCCGTTTAGCGAGCGCCTACAATGAGCAGTTCTTC
NA,TRBV20-1,NA,TRBJ1-2,CSAWDIHGYTF,TGCAGTGCCTGGGACATTCATGGCTACACCTTC
NA,TRBV7-9,NA,TRBJ1-4,CASTPIGGPNEKLFF,TGTGCCAGCACCCCTATCGGGGGGCCTAATGAAAAACTGTTTTTT
TRBD1,TRBV29-1,few,TRBJ1-4,CSALTGVNEKLFF,TGCAGCGCCCTGACAGGGGTTAATGAAAAACTGTTTTTT
NA,TRBV27,NA,TRBJ1-2,CASSVHLGGDYGYTF,TGTGCCAGCAGTGTCCATTTAGGGGGGGACTATGGCTACACCTTC
TRBD2,TRBV28,NA,TRBJ2-4,CASIGRGGLNIQYF,TGTGCCAGCATTGGGCGGGGGGGCCTCAACATTCAGTACTTC
NA,TRBV7-9,few,TRBJ2-7,CASSLALQPPRGEQYF,TGTGCCAGCAGCTTAGCGTTGCAGCCCCCACGCGGAGAGCAGTACTTC
TRBD1,TRBV6-5,NA,TRBJ2-1,CASRPRDRANEQFF,TGTGCCAGCAGGCCTAGGGACAGGGCTAATGAGCAGTTCTTC
TRBD2,TRBV29-1,NA,TRBJ2-7,CSVGPRGSSYEQYF,TGCAGCGTTGGTCCGCGGGGGTCCTCTTACGAGCAGTACTTC
TRBD2,TRBV7-9,NA,TRBJ2-2,CASRSSGGGINTGELFF,TGTGCCAGCCGAAGTTCGGGAGGGGGGATCAACACCGGGGAGCTGTTTTTT